Below, 15 T cell receptor beta chains from the same sample are listed, as sequenced in a study of cytomegalovirus exposure and HLA in healthy donors. The assay was immunoSEQ multiplex PCR, and TCRdb's table has in-frame clones only and misses some. Here the sample spans 95,000 to 150,000 clones, roughly 90% being singletons. Sequencing was carried out using PBMCs. These receptor sequences come from a woman under 30 in good health and CMV-seropositive.

The V call is TRBV5-6, the J call TRBJ2-6, with 12 positions matching TRBD2. V shed 4 bases and J 0 bases; nucleotides not matched to a gene: 8. Germline values: CDR1 SGHDT, CDR2 YYEEEE. There are 19 residues in the CDR3. The CDR3 loop is CASSHRTSGTFSGANVLTF. CDR3 nucleotides: TGTGCCAGCAGCCACCGGACTAGCGGGACCTTCTCTGGGGCCAACGTCCTGACTTTC.

This sequence joins TRBV29-1 and TRBJ1-1; maybe TRBD1 (5 bases). The CDR3 totals 13 residues. Trimming pared 4 bases from V and 0 bases from J, leaving 9 bases between. Germline-derived CDR1 and CDR2 are SQVTM and ANQGSEA. The DNA for the CDR3 is TGCAGCGTTGCCGGACACCTGAACACTGAAGCTTTCTTT. It is translated as CSVAGHLNTEAFF.

V and J are TRBV2 and TRBJ2-7, with D tentatively TRBD2 (6 bases). Germline V CDR1 and CDR2: SNHLY, FYNNEI. V was shortened by 10 bases and J by 2 bases, with 15 bases between the two germline ends. This CDR3 region has 13 residues. CDR3 nucleotide sequence: TGTGCCACCCGACTAGATTTTCCCTACGAGCAGTACTTC. Residues: CATRLDFPYEQYF.

The chain is built from TRBV30 and TRBJ2-1; D is perhaps TRBD2 (6 bases). This CDR3 region has 14 residues. Germline CDR1 GTSNPN, CDR2 SVGIG (reference sequence). Between the trimmed V and J ends, which lost 5 bases and 0 bases, there was a span of 11 bases. Here the CDR3 DNA reads TGTGCCTGGGCCGAGACTAGCTCCTACAATGAGCAGTTCTTC. This gives the protein CAWAETSSYNEQFF.

The J gene is TRBJ1-1, the V gene TRBV7-6; a possible D gene is TRBD1 (6 bases). Between the trimmed V and J ends, which lost 3 bases and 0 bases, there was a span of 17 bases. The CDR3 length is 17 residues. Germline-derived CDR1 and CDR2 are SGHVS and FNYEAQ. The CDR3: CASSFHREKLMNTEAFF. DNA of the CDR3: TGTGCCAGCAGCTTCCACAGGGAAAAGCTAATGAACACTGAAGCTTTCTTT.

The gene calls are TRBV7-2 and TRBJ1-2; the D is unclear. The CDR3 runs 13 residues. V was clipped by 4 bases and J by 4 bases, with 10 bases between them. In germline, CDR1 is SGHTA, CDR2 FQGNSA. This CDR3 reads CASSSDISYGYTF. CDR3 nucleotides: TGTGCCAGCAGCTCTGATATTAGCTATGGCTACACCTTC. Full variable domain (remainder filled in from reference TRBV7-2 and TRBJ1-2): GAGVSQSPSNKVTEKGKDVELRCDPISGHTALYWYRQSLGQGLEFLIYFQGNSAPDKSGLPSDRFSAERTGGSVSTLTIQRTQQEDSAVYLCASSSDISYGYTFGSGTRLTVV.

This chain uses TRBV13 with TRBJ2-1; unclear D gene. The CDR3 is 16 amino acids. Trimming cost V 4 bases and J 3 bases, with 16 bases left between them. Germline V gene data show CDR1 as PRHDT and CDR2 as FYEKMQ (reference sequence). This CDR3 is CASSSPTQTDYNEQFF. The CDR3 bases are TGTGCCAGCAGCTCTCCGACCCAGACTGACTACAATGAGCAGTTCTTC. Supplemented by reference TRBV13 and TRBJ2-1, the full variable domain reads AAGVIQSPRHLIKEKRETATLKCYPIPRHDTVYWYQQGPGQDPQFLISFYEKMQSDKGSIPDRFSAQQFSDYHSELNMSSLELGDSALYFCASSSPTQTDYNEQFFGPGTRLTVL.

CDR3 protein: CASSLGPGGGNEQFF. The CDR3 nucleotides are TGTGCCAGCAGCTTAGGACCCGGGGGGGGCAATGAGCAGTTCTTC. This chain connects TRBV11-2 to TRBJ2-1; 8 bases agree with TRBD2. With V trimmed by 1 base and J by 6 bases, 5 bases remained unmatched. Germline V gene data show CDR1 as SGHAT and CDR2 as FQNNGV. The CDR3 contains 15 residues.

This chain connects TRBV30 to TRBJ1-3; 8 bases align to TRBD1. The V gene's germline CDR1 is GTSNPN and CDR2 SVGIG (reference sequence). This CDR3 has 14 residues. The ends lost 8 bases at V and 2 bases at J; junction bases unmatched: 8. CDR3 sequence: CARRTGPAGNTIYF. The CDR3, as DNA: TGTGCCCGCCGGACAGGGCCTGCTGGAAACACCATATATTTT.

This chain connects TRBV19 to TRBJ1-2; possible D gene TRBD1, 5 bases. The CDR3 is made up of 15 amino acids. Germline V CDR1 and CDR2: LNHDA, SQIVND (reference sequence). V gave up 3 bases and J gave up 4 bases, with 15 bases separating them. The CDR3 DNA sequence: TGTGCCAGTAGTATGGTTTCCAGGGTGGGCTATGGCTACACCTTC. This sequence encodes CASSMVSRVGYGYTF.

The CDR3 reads CASMDSMNTEAFF. In DNA form, the CDR3 reads TGTGCCAGCATGGACAGCATGAACACTGAAGCTTTCTTT. V usage is TRBV2 and J usage is TRBJ1-1; maybe TRBD1 (6 bases). V was pared by 7 bases and J by 0 bases, with 9 bases between. CDR1 and CDR2 from the germline V gene are SNHLY and FYNNEI. The CDR3 covers 13 residues.

The chain has TRBV11-2 and TRBJ2-7; D gene unclear. Germline values: CDR1 SGHAT, CDR2 FQNNGV. The V end lost 1 base, the J end lost 3 bases, and 10 bases lay between the germline ends. The CDR3 consists of 14 residues. The DNA of the CDR3 is TGTGCCAGCAGCTTAGGGTGGGCCGGCTACGAGCAGTACTTC. Translated, it gives CASSLGWAGYEQYF. The variable domain in full, with the rest retrieved from reference TRBV11-2 and TRBJ2-7, is EAGVAQSPRYKIIEKRQSVAFWCNPISGHATLYWYQQILGQGPKLLIQFQNNGVVDDSQLPKDRFSAERLKGVDSTLKIQPAKLEDSAVYLCASSLGWAGYEQYFGPGTRLTVT.

This sequence joins TRBV6-6 and TRBJ2-2, with TRBD1 identical over 8 bases. Germline CDR1 is MNHNY and CDR2 is SVGAGI (reference sequence). V was pared by 6 bases and J by 6 bases, with 9 bases of the junction left unmatched. This CDR3 is built from 15 residues. The CDR3: CASRLDRVNAGELFF. CDR3 bases: TGTGCCAGCAGGTTGGACAGGGTTAACGCCGGGGAGCTGTTTTTT.

The chain is built from TRBV6-1 and TRBJ2-3, with TRBD1 identical over 9 bases. The CDR3 is 14 amino acids. In germline, CDR1 is MNHNS, CDR2 SASEGT. Trimming cost V 1 base and J 4 bases; bases outside gene matches: 0. The CDR3 DNA reads as TGTGCCAGCAGTGAAGGGACAGGGGCAGATACGCAGTATTTT. Amino acids: CASSEGTGADTQYF.

J is TRBJ2-1 and V is TRBV5-1; 9 positions agree with TRBD2. Germline-derived CDR1 and CDR2 are SGHRS and YFSETQ. This CDR3 has 13 residues. J gave up 9 bases and V 4 bases, and 5 bases lay outside the gene matches. The CDR3 bases are TGCGCCAGCAGCCCAGGACTAGCGAGTGAGCAGTTCTTC. Encoded protein: CASSPGLASEQFF.